Only one count was recorded for the clone carrying this T cell receptor beta chain. Its antigen remains unknown. These data originate in a study of T cell responses to AZD1222 COVID-19 vaccine. General observations from the study: A reported finding is that nearly half of spike-specific TCRs target unmutated variant regions. Once two AZD1222 doses were given, Spike-specific TCR breadth and depth went up. Researchers report vaccine-associated CD4 TCRs spanning spike, with dominance at 160-218 and 743-854.

Produced via immunoSEQ multiplex PCR; TCRdb's table is partial and in-frame only. Of some 110,000 clones in the sample, around 84% were seen once. The germline V gene encodes CDR1 MNHEY and CDR2 SVGEGT. This CDR3 is built from 13 residues. V was trimmed by 4 bases and J by 3 bases, leaving 7 bases between them. Analyses pooled second doses at about 4 or about 12 weeks. The chain carries TRBV6-2 or TRBV6-3 and TRBJ1-3; D gene ambiguous. Sequenced material: peripheral blood, taken 28 days after the second AZD1222 dose. This sequence originates from an adult who received the AZD1222 COVID-19 vaccine. The CDR3 loop is CASSSTYGNTIYF. CDR3 nucleotides: TGTGCCAGCAGTTCGACATATGGAAACACCATATATTTT.